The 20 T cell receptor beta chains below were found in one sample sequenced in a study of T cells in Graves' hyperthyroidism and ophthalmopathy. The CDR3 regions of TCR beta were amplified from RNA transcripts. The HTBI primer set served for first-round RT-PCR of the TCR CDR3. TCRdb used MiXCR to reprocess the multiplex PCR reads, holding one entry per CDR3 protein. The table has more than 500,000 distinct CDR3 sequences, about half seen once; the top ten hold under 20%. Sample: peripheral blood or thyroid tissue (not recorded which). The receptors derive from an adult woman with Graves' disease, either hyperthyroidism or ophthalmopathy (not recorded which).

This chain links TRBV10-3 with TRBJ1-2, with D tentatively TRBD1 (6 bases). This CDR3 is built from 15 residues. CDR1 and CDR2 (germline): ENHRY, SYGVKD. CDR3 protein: CAYTRDTSGDDGYTF. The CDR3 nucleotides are TGTGCTTATACCCGGGACACTTCCGGGGACGATGGCTACACCTTC.

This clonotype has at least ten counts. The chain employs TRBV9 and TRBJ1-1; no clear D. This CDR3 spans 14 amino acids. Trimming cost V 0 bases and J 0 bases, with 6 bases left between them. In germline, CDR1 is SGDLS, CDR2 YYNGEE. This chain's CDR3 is CASSVDIMNTEAFF. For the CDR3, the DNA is TGTGCCAGCAGCGTAGACATTATGAACACTGAAGCTTTCTTT.

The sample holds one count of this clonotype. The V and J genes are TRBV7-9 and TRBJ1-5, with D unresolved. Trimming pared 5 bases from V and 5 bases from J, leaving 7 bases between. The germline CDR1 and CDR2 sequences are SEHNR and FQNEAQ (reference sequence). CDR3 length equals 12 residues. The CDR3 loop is CASSEAYQPQHF. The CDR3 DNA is TGTGCCAGCAGCGAGGCCTATCAGCCCCAGCATTTT.

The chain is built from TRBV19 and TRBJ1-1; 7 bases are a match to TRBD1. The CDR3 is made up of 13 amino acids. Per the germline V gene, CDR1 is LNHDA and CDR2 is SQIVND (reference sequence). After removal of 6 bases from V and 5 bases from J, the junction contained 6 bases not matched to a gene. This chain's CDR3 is CASSPTGWTEAFF. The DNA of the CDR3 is TGTGCCAGTAGCCCGACAGGGTGGACTGAAGCTTTCTTT.

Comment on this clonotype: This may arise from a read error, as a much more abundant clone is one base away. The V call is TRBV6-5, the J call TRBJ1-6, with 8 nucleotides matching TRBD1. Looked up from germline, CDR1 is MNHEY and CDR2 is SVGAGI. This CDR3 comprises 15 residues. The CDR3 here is CASSLEDREASLLHF. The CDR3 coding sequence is TGTGCCAGCAGTCTAGAGGACAGGGAGGCTTCACTCCTCCACTTT.

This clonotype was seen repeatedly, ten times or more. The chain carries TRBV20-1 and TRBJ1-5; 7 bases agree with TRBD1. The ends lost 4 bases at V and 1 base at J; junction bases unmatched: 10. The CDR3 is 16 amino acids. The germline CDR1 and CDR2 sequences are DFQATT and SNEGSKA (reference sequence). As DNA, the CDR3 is TGCAGTGCTACACCGACAGGGAGGGGAAGCAATCAGCCCCAGCATTTT. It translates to CSATPTGRGSNQPQHF.

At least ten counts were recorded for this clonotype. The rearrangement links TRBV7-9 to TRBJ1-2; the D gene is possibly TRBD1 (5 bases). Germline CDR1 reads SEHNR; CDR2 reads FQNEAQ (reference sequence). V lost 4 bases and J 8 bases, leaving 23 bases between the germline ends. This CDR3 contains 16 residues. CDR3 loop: CASSSLQGTYRGGYTF. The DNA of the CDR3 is TGTGCCAGCAGCTCCCTTCAGGGAACCTACCGAGGAGGCTACACCTTC.

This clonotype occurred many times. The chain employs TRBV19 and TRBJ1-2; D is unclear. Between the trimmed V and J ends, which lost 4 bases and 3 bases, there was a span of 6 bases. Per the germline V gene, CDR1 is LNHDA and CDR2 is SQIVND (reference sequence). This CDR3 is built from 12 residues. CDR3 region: CASSTTDYGYTF. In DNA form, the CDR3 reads TGTGCCAGTAGTACCACAGACTATGGCTACACCTTC.

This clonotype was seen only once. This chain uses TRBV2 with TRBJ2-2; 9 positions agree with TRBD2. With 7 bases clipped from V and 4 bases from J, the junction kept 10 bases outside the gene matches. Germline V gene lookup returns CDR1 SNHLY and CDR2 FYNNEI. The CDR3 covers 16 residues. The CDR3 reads CASTLGAGGGTGELFF. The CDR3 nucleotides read TGTGCCAGCACTCTTGGGGCGGGAGGGGGCACCGGGGAGCTGTTTTTT.

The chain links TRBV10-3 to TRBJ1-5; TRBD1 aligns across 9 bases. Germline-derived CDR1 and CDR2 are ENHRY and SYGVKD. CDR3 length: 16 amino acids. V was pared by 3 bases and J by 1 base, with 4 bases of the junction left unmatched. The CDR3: CAISETGGSSNQPQHF. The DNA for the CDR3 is TGTGCCATCAGTGAAACAGGGGGCAGCAGCAATCAGCCCCAGCATTTT.

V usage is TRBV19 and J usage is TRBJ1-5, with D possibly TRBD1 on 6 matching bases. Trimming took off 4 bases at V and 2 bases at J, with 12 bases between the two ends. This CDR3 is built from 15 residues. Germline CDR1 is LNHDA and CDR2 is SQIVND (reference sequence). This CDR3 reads CASSNRVVGNQPQHF. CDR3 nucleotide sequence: TGTGCCAGTAGTAACAGGGTCGTCGGCAATCAGCCCCAGCATTTT.

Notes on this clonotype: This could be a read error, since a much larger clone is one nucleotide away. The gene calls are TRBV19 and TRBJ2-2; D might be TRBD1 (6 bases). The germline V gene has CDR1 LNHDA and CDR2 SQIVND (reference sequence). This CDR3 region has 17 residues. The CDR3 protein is CASSPLQGQTNTGELSF. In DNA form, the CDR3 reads TGTGCCAGTAGTCCCCTCCAGGGACAAACAAACACCGGGGAGCTGTCTTTT. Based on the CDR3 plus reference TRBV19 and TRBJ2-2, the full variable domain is DGGITQSPKYLFRKEGQNVTLSCEQNLNHDAMYWYRQDPGQGLRLIYYSQIVNDFQKGDIAEGYSVSREKKESFPLTVTSAQKNPTAFYLCASSPLQGQTNTGELSFGEGSRLTVL.

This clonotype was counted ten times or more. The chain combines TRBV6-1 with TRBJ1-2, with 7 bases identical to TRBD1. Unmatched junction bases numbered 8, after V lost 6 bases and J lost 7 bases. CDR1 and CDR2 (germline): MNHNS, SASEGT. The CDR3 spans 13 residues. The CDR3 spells CASRESDRLGYTF. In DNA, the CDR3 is TGTGCCAGCAGGGAATCGGACAGGCTTGGCTACACCTTC.

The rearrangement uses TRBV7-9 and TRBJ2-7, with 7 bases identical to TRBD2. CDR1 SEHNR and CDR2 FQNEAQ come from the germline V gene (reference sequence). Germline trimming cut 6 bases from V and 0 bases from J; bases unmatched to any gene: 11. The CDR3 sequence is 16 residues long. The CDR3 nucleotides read TGTGCCAGCAGTCCTGACATTGGGAGGGACTCCTACGAGCAGTACTTC. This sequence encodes CASSPDIGRDSYEQYF.

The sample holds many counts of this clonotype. CDR3 in DNA: TGTGCCAGCAGCTTGGTGGACAGAAACTACGAGCAGTACTTC. This sequence encodes CASSLVDRNYEQYF. V and J are TRBV5-4 and TRBJ2-7, with D maybe TRBD1 (6 bases). V was cut by 0 bases and J by 3 bases, with 10 bases left in between. The CDR3 sequence is 14 residues long. The germline V gene has CDR1 SGHNT and CDR2 YYREEE (reference sequence).

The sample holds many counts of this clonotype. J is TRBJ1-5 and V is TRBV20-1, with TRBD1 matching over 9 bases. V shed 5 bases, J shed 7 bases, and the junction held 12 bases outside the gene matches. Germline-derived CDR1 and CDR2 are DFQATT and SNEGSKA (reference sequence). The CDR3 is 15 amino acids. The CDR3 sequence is CSAGHPDRGGQPQHF. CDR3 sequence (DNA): TGCAGTGCTGGACACCCGGACAGGGGAGGACAGCCCCAGCATTTT.

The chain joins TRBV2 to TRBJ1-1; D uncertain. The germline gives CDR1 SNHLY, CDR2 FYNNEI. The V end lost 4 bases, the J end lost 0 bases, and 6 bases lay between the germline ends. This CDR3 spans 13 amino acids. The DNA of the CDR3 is TGTGCCAGCAGTGTATCCTTGAACACTGAAGCTTTCTTT. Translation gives CASSVSLNTEAFF.

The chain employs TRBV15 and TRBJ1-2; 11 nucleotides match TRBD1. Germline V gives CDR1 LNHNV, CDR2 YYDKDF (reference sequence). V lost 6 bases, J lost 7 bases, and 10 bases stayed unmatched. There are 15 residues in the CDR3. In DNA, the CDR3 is TGTGCCACCAGTGACCGCGGGACAGGGGGGTTTGGCTACACCTTC. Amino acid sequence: CATSDRGTGGFGYTF.

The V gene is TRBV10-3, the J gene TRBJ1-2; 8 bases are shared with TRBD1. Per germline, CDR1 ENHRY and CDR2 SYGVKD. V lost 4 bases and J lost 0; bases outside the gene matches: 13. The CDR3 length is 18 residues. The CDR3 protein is CAISAYPGTGSANYGYTF. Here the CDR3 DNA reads TGTGCCATCAGTGCGTACCCCGGGACAGGCTCCGCTAACTATGGCTACACCTTC.

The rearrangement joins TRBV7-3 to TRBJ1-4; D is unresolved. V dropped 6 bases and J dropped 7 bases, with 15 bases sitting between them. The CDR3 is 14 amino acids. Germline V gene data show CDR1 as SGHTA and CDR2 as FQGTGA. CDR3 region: CASSPGVMGEKLFF. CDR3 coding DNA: TGTGCCAGCAGTCCGGGAGTAATGGGTGAAAAACTGTTTTTT. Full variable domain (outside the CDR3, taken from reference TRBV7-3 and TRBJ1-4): GAGVSQTPSNKVTEKGKYVELRCDPISGHTALYWYRQSLGQGPEFLIYFQGTGAADDSGLPNDRFFAVRPEGSVSTLKIQRTERGDSAVYLCASSPGVMGEKLFFGSGTQLSVL.